This T cell receptor beta chain originates from a study of blood T cells in healthy people across ages (dated by TCRdb to between 2014 and 2016). In the study overall: Template switching captured roughly one uniquely barcoded TCR beta cDNA molecule per two T cells in model experiments. Age-related changes in TCR beta repertoire diversity were measured in the study by deep sequencing normalized with unique cDNA molecular identifiers. The donors were split into four age groups: young (average around 15 years), middle-aged (roughly 42), aged (more than 60) and long-lived (under 85). Using the same blood draw, the study looked at two additional independent replicas of 1 million unique cDNA reads for two donors, one aged 18 to 30 and the other aged 80 or older.

The roughly 37 donors, aged about 6 to 100 years, were systemically healthy Caucasian individuals from Russia. Each donor gave 8 to 10 milliliters of peripheral blood, drawn into EDTA-treated Vacutainer tubes. Ficoll-Paque density-gradient centrifugation was used to isolate PBMCs, with at least 6.5 million per sample. Trizol reagent was used to extract total RNA from the PBMCs, yielding at least 6 micrograms per sample. For every donor, an aliquot of PBMCs went through flow cytometry to measure the percentages of naive CD45RAhigh/CD27high T cells. The CDR3 runs 16 amino acids, cysteine and phenylalanine included. CDR3 DNA only is kept here, 48 bases in frame from base 1. The V and J ends are trimmed by 1 base and 5 bases, leaving 12 bases between them. CDR1 LGHNA and CDR2 YSLEER were looked up in the germline V gene. Details on this clonotype: The antigen this receptor binds is unknown. No much larger clonotype is one base removed from it; base qualities were not supplied.

Library method: 5' RACE. Sequencing relied on an Illumina HiSeq 2500. A second PCR of about 7 to 12 cycles was run with a J-beta primer mix and a sample-barcoded 5' primer. Each TCR beta cDNA molecule received a unique molecular identifier from a template-switch 5' adaptor carrying 12 random nucleotides. Each sample yielded at least 3 million CDR3-containing paired-end reads. All of the RNA was converted into first-strand cDNA using the Mint cDNA synthesis kit, with a TRBC-specific oligonucleotide serving as the primer. All cDNA was treated with uracil-DNA glycosylase and then went through a first 18-cycle PCR with the universal primers M1SS and BC2_uni_R. The study's own analysis went as follows. Normalization of each sample was performed by random selection of 1 million high-quality reads, each carrying a distinct molecular identifier. Reads with shared molecular identifiers were discarded instead of being binned into consensus sequences. CDR3 identification, clonotype clustering and error correction used MiTCR with a Q25 quality threshold and the strictest error-elimination algorithm. A nonparametric unseen species model using Euler transformation provided a lower-bound estimate of total TCR beta diversity. The raw public data were reprocessed by TCRdb itself: fastp quality trimming at Q25, MiXCR clonotype calling, in-frame beta chains only. Each entry merges the rows of one CDR3 protein and shows their most common DNA and genes. The V and J calls shown here were made by TCRdb, not taken from the authors' results. The sample table holds 540,000 or so distinct CDR3 sequences, of which approximately 25% were seen once. 8.5% to 9.5% of the sample belongs to the ten largest clones.

What the authors observed across the whole study: Estimates of total diversity based on one million sequenced T cells were considered lower bounds and underestimates. The percentage of naive T cells measured by flow cytometry correlated strongly with observed TCR beta diversity. Conclusive comparison of naive and antigen-experienced compartments was prevented by the profiling of bulk unsorted PBMCs. As age increased, observed TCR beta diversity per million T cells dropped in a roughly linear way, and a significant reduction was already evident by age roughly 40. The CMV infection status of donors was not known, potentially confounding age-related changes in expanded clonotypes. The long-lived group showed more naive CD4+ T cells, fewer expanded clones and increased TCR diversity than the aged group, suggesting age selection.

Separately, the same data were catalogued under a study of T cells of mothers and their children. As that second paper reports: Donors were nine systemically healthy Caucasian individuals: three mothers and their six children. cDNA synthesis used all of the extracted RNA, with around 1.5 ug of RNA in each 15 ul reaction. In the second PCR, the M1S primer introduced both the sample barcodes and 2-4 random nucleotides. Each mother yielded over 9.5 million TCR beta CDR3 reads and each child roughly 2.9 million reads. Thymic selection similarly shapes TCR recombination output in related and unrelated pairs, with minor effect from inherited differences. Normalized repertoire overlap in related mother-child pairs was always slightly higher than in unrelated mother-child pairs, but the difference was never significant. No persistent microchimeric T cell clones were detected, at a sensitivity of around 97 clones per million clonotypes. To look for features that set related mother-child pairs apart from unrelated individuals, the researchers ran deep NGS to compare the TCR beta repertoires of mothers and children. On average, the children were around 11 +/- 4 years old, while the mothers were about 40 +/- 4 years old. Libraries were sequenced on Illumina HiSeq 2000 with 100+100 nt paired-end reads after adapter ligation with NEBNext reagents. To prevent cross-contamination, the mother and child libraries were prepared one month apart and sequenced in separate runs. Between roughly 500,000 and 2,300,000 distinct TCR beta clonotypes were identified per donor. Naive TCR beta clonotypes were estimated from low-frequency clonotypes matched to each donor's FACS-determined naive share, without sorting.

This clonotype was obtained from a boy aged 10-17 years in good health. The sample taken for sequencing was blood. The chain uses TRBV4-3 and TRBJ1-6; D gene: possibly TRBD1, on 6 matching bases. In nucleotides, the sequence is TGCGCCAGCAGCCAAGGACAGGTCGCTGATAATTCACCCCTCCACTTT. This is translated as CASSQGQVADNSPLHF.